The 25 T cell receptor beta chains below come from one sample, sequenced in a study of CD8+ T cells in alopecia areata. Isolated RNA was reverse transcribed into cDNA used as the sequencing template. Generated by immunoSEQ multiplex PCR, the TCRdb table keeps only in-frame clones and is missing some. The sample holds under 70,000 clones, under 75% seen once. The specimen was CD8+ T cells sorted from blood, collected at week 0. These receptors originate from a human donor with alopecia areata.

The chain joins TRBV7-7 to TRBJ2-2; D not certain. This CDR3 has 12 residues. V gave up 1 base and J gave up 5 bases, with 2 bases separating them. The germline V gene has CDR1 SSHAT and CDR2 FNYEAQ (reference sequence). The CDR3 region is CASSLGTGELFF. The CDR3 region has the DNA TGTGCCAGCAGCTTAGGTACCGGGGAGCTGTTTTTT.

CDR3 DNA: TGCAGCGCCGGACAGGGGGCGGATGGCTACACCTTC. It encodes CSAGQGADGYTF. This rearrangement joins TRBV29-1 to TRBJ1-2; 11 nucleotides line up with TRBD1. This CDR3 has 12 residues. Unmatched junction bases numbered 4, after V lost 7 bases and J lost 6 bases. Germline CDR1 SQVTM, CDR2 ANQGSEA.

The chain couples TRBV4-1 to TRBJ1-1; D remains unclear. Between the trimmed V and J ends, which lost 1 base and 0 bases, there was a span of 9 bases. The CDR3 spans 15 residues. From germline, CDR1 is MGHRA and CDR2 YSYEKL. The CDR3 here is CASSQVVGMNTEAFF. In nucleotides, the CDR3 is TGCGCCAGCAGCCAAGTTGTCGGCATGAACACTGAAGCTTTCTTT.

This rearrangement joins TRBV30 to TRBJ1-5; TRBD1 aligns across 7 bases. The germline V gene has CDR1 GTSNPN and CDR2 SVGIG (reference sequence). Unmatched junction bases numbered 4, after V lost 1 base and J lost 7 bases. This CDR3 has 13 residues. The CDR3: CAWSGTGGQPQHF. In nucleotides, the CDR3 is TGTGCCTGGAGTGGGACAGGAGGACAGCCCCAGCATTTT. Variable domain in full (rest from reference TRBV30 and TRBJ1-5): SQTIHQWPATLVQPVGSPLSLECTVEGTSNPNLYWYRQAAGRGLQLLFYSVGIGQISSEVPQNLSASRPQDRQFILSSKKLLLSDSGFYLCAWSGTGGQPQHFGDGTRLSIL.

The CDR3 nucleotides read TGTGCCAGCAGACTTATGGGACAGAGTAATCAGCCCCAGCATTTT. Encoded protein: CASRLMGQSNQPQHF. This chain links TRBV27 with TRBJ1-5; 7 bases map to TRBD1. This CDR3 contains 15 residues. Germline CDR1 MNHEY, CDR2 SMNVEV (reference sequence). Trimming at V came to 6 bases and at J to 4 bases, leaving 9 bases not matched to a gene.

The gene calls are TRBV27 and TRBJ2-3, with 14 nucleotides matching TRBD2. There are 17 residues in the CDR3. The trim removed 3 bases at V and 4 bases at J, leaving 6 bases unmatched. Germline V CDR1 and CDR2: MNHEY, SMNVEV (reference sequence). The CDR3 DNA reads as TGTGCCAGCAGTTTGTTGACTAGCGGGGGGGCCGCAGATACGCAGTATTTT. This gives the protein CASSLLTSGGAADTQYF.

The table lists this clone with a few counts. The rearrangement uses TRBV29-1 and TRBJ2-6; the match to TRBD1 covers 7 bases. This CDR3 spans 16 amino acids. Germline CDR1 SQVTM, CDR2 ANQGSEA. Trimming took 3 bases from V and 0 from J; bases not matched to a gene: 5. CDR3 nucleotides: TGCAGCGTTGAGGGGGACAGCAGCTCTGGGGCCAACGTCCTGACTTTC. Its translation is CSVEGDSSSGANVLTF. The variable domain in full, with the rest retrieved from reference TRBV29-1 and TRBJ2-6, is SAVISQKPSRDICQRGTSLTIQCQVDSQVTMMFWYRQQPGQSLTLIATANQGSEATYESGFVIDKFPISRPNLTFSTLTVSNMSPEDSSIYLCSVEGDSSSGANVLTFGAGSRLTVL.

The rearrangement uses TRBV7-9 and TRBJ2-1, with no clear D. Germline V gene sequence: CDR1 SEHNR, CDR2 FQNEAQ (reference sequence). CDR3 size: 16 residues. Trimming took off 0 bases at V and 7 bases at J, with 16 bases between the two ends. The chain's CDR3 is CASSLAFETLINEQFF. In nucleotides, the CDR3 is TGTGCCAGCAGCTTAGCTTTCGAGACACTTATAAATGAGCAGTTCTTC.

The CDR3 DNA sequence: TGTGCCAGCAGTTTCGTAACCGCCCGGGCGGATACGCAGTATTTT. It codes for CASSFVTARADTQYF. The genes are TRBV28 and TRBJ2-3; D gene unclear. This CDR3 is built from 15 residues. V gave up 3 bases and J gave up 6 bases, with 16 bases separating them. Germline assignment: CDR1 MDHEN and CDR2 SYDVKM.

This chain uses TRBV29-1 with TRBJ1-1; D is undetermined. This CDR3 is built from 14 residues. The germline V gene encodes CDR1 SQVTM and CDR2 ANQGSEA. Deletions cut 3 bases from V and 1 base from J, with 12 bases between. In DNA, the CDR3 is TGCAGCGTTGAGGACGGAGACCCGAACACTGAAGCTTTCTTT. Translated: CSVEDGDPNTEAFF.

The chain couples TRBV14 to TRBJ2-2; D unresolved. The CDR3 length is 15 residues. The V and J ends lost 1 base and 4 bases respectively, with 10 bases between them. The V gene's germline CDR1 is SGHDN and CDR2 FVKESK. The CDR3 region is CASSQVGLRTGELFF. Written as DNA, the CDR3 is TGTGCCAGCAGCCAAGTTGGATTACGCACCGGGGAGCTGTTTTTT.

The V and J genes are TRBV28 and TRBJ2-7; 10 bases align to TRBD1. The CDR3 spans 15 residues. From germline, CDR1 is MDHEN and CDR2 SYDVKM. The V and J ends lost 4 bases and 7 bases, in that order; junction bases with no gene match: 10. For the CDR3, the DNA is TGTGCCAGCAGTTACCGGGACAGGGGTTTTAGGGAGCAGTACTTC. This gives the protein CASSYRDRGFREQYF.

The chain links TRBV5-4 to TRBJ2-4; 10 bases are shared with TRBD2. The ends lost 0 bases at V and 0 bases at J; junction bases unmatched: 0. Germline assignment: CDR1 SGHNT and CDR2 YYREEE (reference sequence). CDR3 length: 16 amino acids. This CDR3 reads CASSLGLAGAKNIQYF. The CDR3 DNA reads TGTGCCAGCAGCTTGGGACTAGCGGGAGCCAAAAACATTCAGTACTTC.

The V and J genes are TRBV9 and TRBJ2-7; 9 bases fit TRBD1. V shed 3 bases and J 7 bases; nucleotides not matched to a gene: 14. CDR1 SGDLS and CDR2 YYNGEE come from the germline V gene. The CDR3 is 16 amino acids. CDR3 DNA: TGTGCCAGCAGCGCCGCCGGGCCCCACGACAGGGGGGAGCAGTACTTC. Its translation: CASSAAGPHDRGEQYF. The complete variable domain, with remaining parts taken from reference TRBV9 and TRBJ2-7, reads DSGVTQTPKHLITATGQRVTLRCSPRSGDLSVYWYQQSLDQGLQFLIQYYNGEERAKGNILERFSAQQFPDLHSELNLSSLELGDSALYFCASSAAGPHDRGEQYFGPGTRLTVT.

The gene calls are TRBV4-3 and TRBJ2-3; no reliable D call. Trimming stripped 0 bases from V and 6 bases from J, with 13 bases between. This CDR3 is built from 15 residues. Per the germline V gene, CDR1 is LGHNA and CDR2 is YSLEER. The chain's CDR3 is CASSQDGSVADTQYF. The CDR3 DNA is TGCGCCAGCAGCCAAGATGGTTCTGTCGCGGATACGCAGTATTTT.

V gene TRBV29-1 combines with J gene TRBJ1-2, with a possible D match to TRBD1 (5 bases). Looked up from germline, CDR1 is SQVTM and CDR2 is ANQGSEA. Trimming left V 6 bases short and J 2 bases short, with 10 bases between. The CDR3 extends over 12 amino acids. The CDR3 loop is CSVETANYGYTF. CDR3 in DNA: TGCAGCGTAGAGACAGCGAACTATGGCTACACCTTC.

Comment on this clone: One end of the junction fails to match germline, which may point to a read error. CDR3 protein: CASSAPNAGANALTF. The CDR3 region has the DNA TGCGCCAGCAGTGCCCCAAATGCTGGGGCCAACGCCCTGACTTTC. The chain employs TRBV10-2 and TRBJ2-6; D perhaps matches TRBD1 (5 bases). Germline V lookup: CDR1 WSHSY, CDR2 SAAADI. The length of the CDR3 is 15 residues.

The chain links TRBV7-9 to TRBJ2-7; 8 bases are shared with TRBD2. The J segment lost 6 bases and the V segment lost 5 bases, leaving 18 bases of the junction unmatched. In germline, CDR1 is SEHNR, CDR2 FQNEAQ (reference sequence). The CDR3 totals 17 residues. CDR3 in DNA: TGTGCCAGCAGCGTAGGGTACCCGGGACTAGGGTTCTCCGAGCAGTACTTC. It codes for CASSVGYPGLGFSEQYF.

CDR3 DNA: TGTGCCACCGGGAGGGCCAGGGCTGATGGCTACACCTTC. Amino acids: CATGRARADGYTF. The rearrangement links TRBV15 to TRBJ1-2; tentatively, D is TRBD1 (5 bases). V lost 8 bases, J lost 6 bases, and 16 bases lay in between. The V gene's germline CDR1 is LNHNV and CDR2 YYDKDF (reference sequence). The CDR3 is made up of 13 amino acids.

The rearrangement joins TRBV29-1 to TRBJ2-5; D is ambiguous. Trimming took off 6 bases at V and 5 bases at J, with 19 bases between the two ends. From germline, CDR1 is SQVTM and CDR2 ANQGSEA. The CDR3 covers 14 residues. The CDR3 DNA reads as TGCAGCGTGTGTCCGAAAACGACCAGCGAGACCCAGTACTTC. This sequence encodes CSVCPKTTSETQYF.

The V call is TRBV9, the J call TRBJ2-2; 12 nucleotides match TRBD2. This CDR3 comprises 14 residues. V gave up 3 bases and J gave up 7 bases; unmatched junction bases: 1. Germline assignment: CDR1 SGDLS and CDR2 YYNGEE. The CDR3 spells CASSEGLAGGELFF. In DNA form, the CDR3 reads TGTGCCAGCAGCGAGGGACTAGCGGGCGGGGAGCTGTTTTTT.

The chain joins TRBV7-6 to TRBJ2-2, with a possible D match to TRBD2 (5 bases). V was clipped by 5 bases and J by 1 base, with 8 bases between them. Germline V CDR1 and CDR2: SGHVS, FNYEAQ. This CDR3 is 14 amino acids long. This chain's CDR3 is CASSTGLNTGELFF. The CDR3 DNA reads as TGTGCCAGCAGCACCGGACTGAACACCGGGGAGCTGTTTTTT. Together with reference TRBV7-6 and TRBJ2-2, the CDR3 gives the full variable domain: GAGVSQSPRYKVTKRGQDVALRCDPISGHVSLYWYRQALGQGPEFLTYFNYEAQQDKSGLPNDRFSAERPEGSISTLTIQRTEQRDSAMYRCASSTGLNTGELFFGEGSRLTVL.

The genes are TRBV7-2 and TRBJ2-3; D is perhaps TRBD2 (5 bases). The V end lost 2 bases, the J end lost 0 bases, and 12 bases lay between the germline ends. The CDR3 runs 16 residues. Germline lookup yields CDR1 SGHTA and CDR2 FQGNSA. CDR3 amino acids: CASSLSLATSTDTQYF. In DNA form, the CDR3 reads TGTGCCAGCAGCTTAAGTCTAGCAACTAGCACAGATACGCAGTATTTT.

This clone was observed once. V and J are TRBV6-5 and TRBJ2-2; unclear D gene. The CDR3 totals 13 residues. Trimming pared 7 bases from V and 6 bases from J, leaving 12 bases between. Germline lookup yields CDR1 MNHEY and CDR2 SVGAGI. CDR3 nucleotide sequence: TGTGCCAGCATGGGTTATGCCGCCGGGGAGCTGTTTTTT. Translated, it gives CASMGYAAGELFF.

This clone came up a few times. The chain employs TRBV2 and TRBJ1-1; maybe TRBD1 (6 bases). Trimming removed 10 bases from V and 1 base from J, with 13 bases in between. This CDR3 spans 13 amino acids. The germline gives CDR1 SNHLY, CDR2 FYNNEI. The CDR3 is CAIPGHQNTEAFF. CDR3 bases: TGTGCCATCCCGGGACACCAGAACACTGAAGCTTTCTTT.